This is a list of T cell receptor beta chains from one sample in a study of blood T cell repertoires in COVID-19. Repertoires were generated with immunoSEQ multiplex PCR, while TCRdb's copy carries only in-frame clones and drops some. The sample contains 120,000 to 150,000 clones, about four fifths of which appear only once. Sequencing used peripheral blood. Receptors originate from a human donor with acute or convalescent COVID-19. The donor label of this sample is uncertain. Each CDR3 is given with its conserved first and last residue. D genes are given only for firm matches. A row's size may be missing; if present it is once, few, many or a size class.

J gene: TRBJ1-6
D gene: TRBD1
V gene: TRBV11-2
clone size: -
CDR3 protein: CASSIQGAVISPLHF
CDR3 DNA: TGTGCCAGCAGCATACAGGGGGCGGTAATATCACCCCTCCACTTT

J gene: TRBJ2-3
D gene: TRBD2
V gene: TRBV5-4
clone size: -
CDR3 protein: CASSLGGLAGRTDTQYF
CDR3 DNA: TGTGCCAGCAGCTTGGGGGGACTAGCGGGCCGCACAGATACGCAGTATTTT

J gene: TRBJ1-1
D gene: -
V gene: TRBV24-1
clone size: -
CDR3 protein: CATSDSGLGNTEAFF
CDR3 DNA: TGTGCCACCAGTGATTCAGGATTGGGGAACACTGAAGCTTTCTTT

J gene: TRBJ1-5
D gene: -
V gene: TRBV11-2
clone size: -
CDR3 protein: CASTLWGVGNQPQHF
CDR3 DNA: TGTGCCAGCACCCTCTGGGGGGTCGGCAATCAGCCCCAGCATTTT

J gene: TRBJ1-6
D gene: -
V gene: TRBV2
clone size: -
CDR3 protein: CASGLLGPLHF
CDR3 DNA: TGTGCCAGCGGACTCCTAGGACCCCTCCACTTT

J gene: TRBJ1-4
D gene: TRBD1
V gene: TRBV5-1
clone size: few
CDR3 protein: CASSVGQGDQKLFF
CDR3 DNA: TGCGCCAGCAGCGTGGGACAGGGGGACCAAAAACTGTTTTTT

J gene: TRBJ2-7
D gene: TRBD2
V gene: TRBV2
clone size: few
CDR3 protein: CASGMSGGVYEQYF
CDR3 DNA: TGTGCCAGCGGAATGAGCGGGGGGGTCTACGAGCAGTACTTC

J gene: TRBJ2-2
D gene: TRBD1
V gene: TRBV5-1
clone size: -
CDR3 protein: CASSLGQGSTGELFF
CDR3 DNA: TGCGCCAGCAGCTTGGGACAGGGCAGCACCGGGGAGCTGTTTTTT

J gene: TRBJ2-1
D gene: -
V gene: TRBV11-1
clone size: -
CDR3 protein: CASSLAEGSGPYNEQFF
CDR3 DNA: TGTGCCAGCAGCTTAGCGGAGGGTTCCGGCCCCTACAATGAGCAGTTCTTC

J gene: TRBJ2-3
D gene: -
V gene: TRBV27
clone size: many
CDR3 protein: CASSLKGQVGPDTQYF
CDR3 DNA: TGTGCCAGCAGTTTAAAAGGGCAGGTGGGGCCAGATACGCAGTATTTT

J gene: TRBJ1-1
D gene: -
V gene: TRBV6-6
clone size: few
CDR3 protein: CASTQDSITEAFF
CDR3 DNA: TGTGCCAGCACCCAAGACAGCATCACTGAAGCTTTCTTT

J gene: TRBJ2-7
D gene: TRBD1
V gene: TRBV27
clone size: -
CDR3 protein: CASSLGERDRVNEQYF
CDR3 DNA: TGTGCCAGCAGTTTGGGAGAGCGGGACAGGGTTAACGAGCAGTACTTC

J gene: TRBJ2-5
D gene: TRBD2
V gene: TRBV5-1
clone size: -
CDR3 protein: CASSYGTSGAETQYF
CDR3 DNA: TGCGCCAGCAGCTATGGGACTAGCGGGGCAGAGACCCAGTACTTC

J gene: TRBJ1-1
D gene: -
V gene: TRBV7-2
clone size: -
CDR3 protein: CACGRVAYNTEAFF
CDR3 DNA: TGTGCCTGTGGGAGGGTGGCGTACAACACTGAAGCTTTCTTT

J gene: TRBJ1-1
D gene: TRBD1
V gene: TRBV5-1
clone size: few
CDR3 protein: CASSLAEGAMNTEAFF
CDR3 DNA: TGCGCCAGCTCCTTAGCGGAGGGGGCAATGAACACTGAAGCTTTCTTT

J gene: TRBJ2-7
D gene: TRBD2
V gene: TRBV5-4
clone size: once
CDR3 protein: CASSFPPGLAGNEQYF
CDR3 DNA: TGTGCCAGCAGCTTCCCGCCGGGACTAGCGGGGAACGAGCAGTACTTC

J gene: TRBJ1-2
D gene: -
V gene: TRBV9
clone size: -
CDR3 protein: CASTRAGFGYTF
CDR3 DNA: TGTGCCAGCACGCGGGCGGGGTTTGGCTACACCTTC

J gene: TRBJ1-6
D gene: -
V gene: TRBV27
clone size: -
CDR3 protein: CASSLSDLSGSPLHF
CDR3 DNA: TGTGCCAGCAGTTTATCGGACCTTTCGGGGTCACCCCTCCACTTT

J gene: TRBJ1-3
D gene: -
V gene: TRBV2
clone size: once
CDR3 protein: CACGSSFGNTIYF
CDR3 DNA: TGTGCCTGCGGGAGTAGTTTCGGAAACACCATATATTTT

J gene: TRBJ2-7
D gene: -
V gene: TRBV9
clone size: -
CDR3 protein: CASSVFPSAHEQYF
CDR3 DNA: TGTGCCAGCAGCGTATTCCCGTCCGCGCACGAGCAGTACTTC

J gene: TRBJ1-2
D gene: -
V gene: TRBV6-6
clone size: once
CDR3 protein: CASSYPGSAGYTF
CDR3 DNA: TGTGCCAGCAGTTACCCCGGGTCTGCTGGCTACACCTTC

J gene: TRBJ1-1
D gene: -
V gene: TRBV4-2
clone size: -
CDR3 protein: CASSQDSRNTEAFF
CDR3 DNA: TGTGCCAGCAGCCAAGATAGTAGGAACACTGAAGCTTTCTTT

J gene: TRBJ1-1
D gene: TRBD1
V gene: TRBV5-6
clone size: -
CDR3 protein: CASSWTGGGNTEAFF
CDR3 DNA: TGTGCCAGCAGCTGGACAGGGGGCGGAAACACTGAAGCTTTCTTT

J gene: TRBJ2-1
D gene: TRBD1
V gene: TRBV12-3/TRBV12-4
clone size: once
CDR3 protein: CASTLGTGPQFF
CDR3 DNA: TGTGCCAGCACCTTAGGGACAGGGCCGCAGTTCTTC

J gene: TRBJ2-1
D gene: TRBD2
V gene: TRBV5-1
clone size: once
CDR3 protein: CASSLGLAGGRYNEQFF
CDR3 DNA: TGCGCCAGCAGCCTAGGACTAGCGGGGGGCCGATACAATGAGCAGTTCTTC

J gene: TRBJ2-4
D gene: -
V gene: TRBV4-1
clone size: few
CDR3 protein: CASSQDSGHGNIQYF
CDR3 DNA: TGCGCCAGCAGCCAAGATAGTGGACATGGAAACATTCAGTACTTC

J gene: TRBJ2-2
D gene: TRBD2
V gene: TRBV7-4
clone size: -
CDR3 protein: CASSSRRGGPANTGELFF
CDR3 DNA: TGTGCCAGCAGCTCGCGGCGGGGGGGCCCTGCGAACACCGGGGAGCTGTTTTTT

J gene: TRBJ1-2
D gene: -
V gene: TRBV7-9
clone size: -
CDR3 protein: CASSPISGYGYTF
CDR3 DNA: TGTGCCAGCAGCCCCATCTCCGGCTATGGCTACACCTTC

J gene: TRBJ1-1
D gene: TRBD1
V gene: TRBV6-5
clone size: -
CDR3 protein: CASSPWTGWDTEAFF
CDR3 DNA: TGTGCCAGCAGTCCTTGGACAGGGTGGGACACTGAAGCTTTCTTT